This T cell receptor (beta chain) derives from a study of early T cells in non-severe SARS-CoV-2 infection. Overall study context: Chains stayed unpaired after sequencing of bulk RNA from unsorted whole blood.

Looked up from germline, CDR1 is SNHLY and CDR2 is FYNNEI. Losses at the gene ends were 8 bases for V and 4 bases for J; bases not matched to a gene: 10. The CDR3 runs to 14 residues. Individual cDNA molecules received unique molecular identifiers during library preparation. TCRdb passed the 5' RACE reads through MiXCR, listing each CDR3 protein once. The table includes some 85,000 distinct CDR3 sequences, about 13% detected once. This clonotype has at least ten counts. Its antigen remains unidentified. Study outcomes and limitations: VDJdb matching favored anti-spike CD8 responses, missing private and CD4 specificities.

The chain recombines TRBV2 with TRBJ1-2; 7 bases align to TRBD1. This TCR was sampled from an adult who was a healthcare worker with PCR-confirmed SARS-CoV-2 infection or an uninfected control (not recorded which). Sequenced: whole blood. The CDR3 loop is CASWGGGAVYGYTF. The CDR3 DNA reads TGTGCCAGCTGGGGAGGGGGCGCGGTCTATGGCTACACCTTC.